The sequence of this T cell receptor (beta chain) was determined in a study of siplizumab effects on memory and regulatory T cells. Notes on this clone: What it binds is not known.

Points from the study as a whole: Suppressive function of proliferating Tregs from siplizumab cultures was not confirmed. Of the alloreactive clones, only a minor fraction mapped to unstimulated subsets. An assignable naive or memory phenotype was lacking in roughly 80-97% of proliferating CD4+ or CD8+ clones. Naive T cells appeared more diverse than memory cells and seemed to be major alloresponse contributors.

The repertoire was sequenced with immunoSEQ multiplex PCR; TCRdb's copy has only in-frame clones and lacks some. The table lists some 46,000 clones, more than 85% of them singletons, with roughly 15% in the top ten. This clonotype originated in a human donor in good health. Sequenced input: CD8+ T cells sorted from blood.

CDR3 coding DNA: TGCGCCAGCAGCCAAGCCCCCGGGATCCGGACTGAAGCTTTCTTT. As protein: CASSQAPGIRTEAFF. This chain connects TRBV4-1 to TRBJ1-1; D gene uncertain. Deletions cut 1 base from V and 5 bases from J, with 14 bases between. Germline loops: CDR1 MGHRA, CDR2 YSYEKL. CDR3 length: 15 amino acids.